The T cell receptor (beta chain) described here comes from a study of blood T cell repertoires in COVID-19. Study-level information: Collection of acute and convalescent COVID-19 samples took place in the United States, Italy and Spain. T cells, B-cell-depleted T cells, or PBMCs provided the cDNA or gDNA that served as material.

Methods used by the authors: Amplification of reference gene primers was used by the study to estimate nucleated cell counts. Repertoires were generated with immunoSEQ multiplex PCR, while TCRdb's copy carries only in-frame clones and drops some. V and J calls and clone size are copied from that table; D and trimming were computed from the DNA. There are about 370,000 clones in the sample; around 91% occur only once, and 6.5% lies in the top ten. The length of the CDR3 is 14 residues. V shed 2 bases, J shed 6 bases, and the junction held 1 base outside the gene matches. In germline, CDR1 is MNHEY, CDR2 SVGEGT.

The chain has TRBV6-2 or TRBV6-3 and TRBJ1-5; TRBD1 matches 10 bases. The source is a man younger than 35 with active or convalescent COVID-19. Sequenced input: peripheral blood. For the CDR3, the DNA is TGTGCCAGCAGTTACGGGACAGGGGCTCAGCCCCAGCATTTT. Amino acids: CASSYGTGAQPQHF.